This T cell receptor (beta chain) originates from a study of T cell changes during pregnancy in multiple sclerosis. The CDR3 is 14 amino acids. Germline V CDR1 and CDR2: SGHTA, FQGNSA. The V end was cut by 3 bases, the J end by 1 base, with 9 bases between. The protocol was immunoSEQ multiplex PCR, while the TCRdb copy is restricted to in-frame clones and leaves out a portion. The table records about 94,000 clones, roughly 93% of them present only once. This clone was observed once. The rearrangement joins TRBV7-2 to TRBJ1-1, with D perhaps TRBD1 (5 bases). The input for sequencing was peripheral blood, taken in the third trimester of pregnancy. The clonotype was recovered from a female donor with multiple sclerosis, enrolled in a pregnancy study. The CDR3, as DNA: TGTGCCAGCAGCTTTGGCGGGGCGAACACTGAAGCTTTCTTT. Amino acids: CASSFGGANTEAFF.